The 16 T cell receptor beta chains in this list originate from one sample, sequenced in a study of blood T cell repertoires in COVID-19. The method was immunoSEQ multiplex PCR; TCRdb's version includes in-frame clones alone and lacks a portion of them. Among fewer than 25,000 clones, 90% were seen once, and the ten largest hold roughly 2.5%. Source material: peripheral blood. Receptors were obtained from a man aged 65 to 79 with acute or convalescent COVID-19.

DNA of the CDR3: TGTGCCACCAGCAGAGATTATAGCCGCACTGAAGCTTTCTTT. Its translation is CATSRDYSRTEAFF. The chain combines TRBV15 with TRBJ1-1; unclear D gene. The CDR3 is 14 amino acids. V was clipped by 0 bases and J by 4 bases, with 9 bases between them. Germline V gene lookup returns CDR1 LNHNV and CDR2 YYDKDF (reference sequence).

V gene TRBV19 combines with J gene TRBJ2-7, with 11 bases matching TRBD2. In germline, CDR1 is LNHDA, CDR2 SQIVND (reference sequence). The CDR3 sequence is 15 residues long. V lost 1 base to trimming and J lost 4 bases; unmatched junction nucleotides: 3. The CDR3 protein is CASSIGASGRYEQYF. The CDR3 DNA sequence: TGTGCCAGTAGTATAGGAGCTAGCGGGAGGTACGAGCAGTACTTC. The complete variable domain, with remaining parts taken from reference TRBV19 and TRBJ2-7, reads DGGITQSPKYLFRKEGQNVTLSCEQNLNHDAMYWYRQDPGQGLRLIYYSQIVNDFQKGDIAEGYSVSREKKESFPLTVTSAQKNPTAFYLCASSIGASGRYEQYFGPGTRLTVT.

This chain uses TRBV6-5 with TRBJ1-6; D not certain. The CDR3 sequence is 14 residues long. Germline CDR1 and CDR2: MNHEY and SVGAGI. V was pared by 7 bases and J by 9 bases, with 16 bases between. CDR3 nucleotide sequence: TGTGCCAGCACCTCGACGGGAGAGAGTTCACCCCTCCACTTT. Protein sequence: CASTSTGESSPLHF.

This clone showed up just a few times. The DNA of the CDR3 is TGTGCCAGCAGCCTGATGAGCGGAGAGCAGTTCTTC. Amino acid sequence: CASSLMSGEQFF. The chain is built from TRBV11-3 and TRBJ2-1; possibly TRBD2 for D (5 bases). V lost 5 bases, J lost 10 bases, and 12 bases lay in between. CDR3 size: 12 residues. Germline V CDR1 and CDR2: SGHNT, YENEEA.

V and J are TRBV19 and TRBJ1-5, with 11 bases aligning to TRBD1. After removal of 4 bases from V and 7 bases from J, the junction contained 9 bases not matched to a gene. CDR3 length equals 16 residues. CDR1 is LNHDA, CDR2 SQIVND, per germline (reference sequence). CDR3 coding DNA: TGTGCCAGTAGTACACGCCGGGACAGGGGGTCCCAGCCCCAGCATTTT. Translation gives CASSTRRDRGSQPQHF.

The gene calls are TRBV15 and TRBJ2-7; a weak D match, TRBD2 (6 bases). Germline CDR1 LNHNV, CDR2 YYDKDF (reference sequence). V dropped 0 bases and J dropped 2 bases, with 11 bases sitting between them. The CDR3 consists of 15 residues. Written as DNA, the CDR3 is TGTGCCACCAGCAGAGATTTGGGGACTCCCTACGAGCAGTACTTC. It encodes CATSRDLGTPYEQYF.

V is TRBV9 and J is TRBJ1-2, with D unclear. This CDR3 region has 13 residues. Trimming removed 3 bases at V and 4 bases at J, with 10 bases between. CDR1 SGDLS and CDR2 YYNGEE come from the germline V gene. CDR3 sequence (DNA): TGTGCCAGCAGCGCCCCCCCTAGCTATGGCTACACCTTC. It yields the protein CASSAPPSYGYTF.

V gene TRBV4-3 combines with J gene TRBJ2-3; 9 nucleotides match TRBD1. CDR3 length: 15 residues. Germline CDR1 is LGHNA and CDR2 is YSLEER. J gave up 4 bases and V 0 bases, and 2 bases lay outside the gene matches. Written as DNA, the CDR3 is TGCGCCAGCAGCCAAGAGGACAGGGGCGCAGATACGCAGTATTTT. Residues: CASSQEDRGADTQYF.

The chain joins TRBV6-5 to TRBJ2-1; D is unclear. The CDR3 has 13 residues. The germline CDR1 and CDR2 sequences are MNHEY and SVGAGI. V shed 5 bases and J shed 5 bases, with 10 bases lying between them. The CDR3 here is CASSTHSNNEQFF. The DNA of the CDR3 is TGTGCCAGCAGTACCCATTCTAACAATGAGCAGTTCTTC.

This clone has a single count. This chain links TRBV4-1 with TRBJ2-1; a weak D match, TRBD1 (7 bases). Trimming removed 4 bases at V and 3 bases at J, with 13 bases between. The CDR3 runs to 15 residues. Germline V lookup: CDR1 MGHRA, CDR2 YSYEKL. The CDR3 nucleotides read TGCGCCAGCAGCCCCGCGGGACAGAGCTACAATGAGCAGTTCTTC. This translates into CASSPAGQSYNEQFF.

The genes are TRBV7-9 and TRBJ2-7, with TRBD1 matching over 9 bases. Germline CDR1 is SEHNR and CDR2 is FQNEAQ (reference sequence). V dropped 3 bases and J dropped 2; count of bases not matched to a gene: 8. CDR3 size: 16 residues. CDR3 sequence reads: CASSLSPGTGTYEQYF. The CDR3 DNA is TGTGCCAGCAGCTTGAGCCCCGGGACAGGGACCTACGAGCAGTACTTC.

The chain has TRBV7-7 and TRBJ2-1; TRBD1 matches 9 bases. Germline V gene lookup returns CDR1 SSHAT and CDR2 FNYEAQ (reference sequence). The CDR3 length is 13 residues. The J segment lost 7 bases and the V segment lost 5 bases, leaving 3 bases of the junction unmatched. CDR3 coding DNA: TGTGCCAGCAGCGCACAGGGGGCGAATGAGCAGTTCTTC. Residues: CASSAQGANEQFF. Together with reference TRBV7-7 and TRBJ2-1, the CDR3 gives the full variable domain: GAGVSQSPRYKVTKRGQDVTLRCDPISSHATLYWYQQALGQGPEFLTYFNYEAQPDKSGLPSDRFSAERPEGSISTLTIQRTEQRDSAMYRCASSAQGANEQFFGPGTRLTVL.

Concerning this clone: At one end the junction does not follow the germline gene, possibly because of a read error. The chain recombines TRBV3-1 (or the pseudogene TRBV3-2) with TRBJ1-3; D possibly corresponds to TRBD1 (6 bases). The CDR3 has 14 amino acids. Germline V CDR1 and CDR2: LGHDT, YNNKEL (reference sequence). The CDR3 is CAISTTGSGNTIYF. CDR3 nucleotide sequence: TGTGCCATCAGCACCACAGGGTCGGGAAACACCATATATTTT.

The chain carries TRBV25-1 and TRBJ1-6; D gene uncertain. Trimming shortened V by 6 bases and J by 8 bases, and 11 bases separated the two germline ends. The germline V gene has CDR1 MGHDK and CDR2 SYGVNS. CDR3 length equals 13 residues. CDR3 nucleotide sequence: TGTGCCAGCAGCACAGCCGCCGATTCACCCCTCCACTTT. Translated: CASSTAADSPLHF.

The rearrangement joins TRBV12-3 or TRBV12-4 to TRBJ1-4, with D perhaps matching TRBD1 (6 bases). This CDR3 has 13 amino acids. V lost 4 bases and J lost 4, with 7 bases in between. The CDR3 DNA follows: TGTGCCAGCAGTTCGGGACATAATGAAAAACTGTTTTTT. This translates into CASSSGHNEKLFF.

This clone is a singleton in its sample. This chain joins TRBV11-3 and TRBJ2-1; D is perhaps TRBD2 (6 bases). Germline CDR1 reads SGHNT; CDR2 reads YENEEA. Trimming pared 4 bases from V and 7 bases from J, leaving 17 bases between. This CDR3 comprises 15 residues. The CDR3 protein is CASSSRLVRMNEQFF. Written as DNA, the CDR3 is TGTGCCAGCAGCTCCCGACTAGTTCGTATGAATGAGCAGTTCTTC.